Here is one T cell receptor (beta chain) with its context. Its matching antigen is unknown. The sample belongs to a study of shared clonotypes between healthy human individuals. Study-wide results and limits: The four-donor shared clonotypes exceeded non-shared clonotypes in generation probability, with non-shared ones scoring lower. Naive CD4 clonotypes were shared across a few donors at about 5%.

Germline CDR1 reads SGHDN; CDR2 reads FVKESK. Trimming pared 4 bases from V and 8 bases from J, leaving 14 bases between. The CDR3 sequence is 14 residues long. Sorted-subset replicate PCRs used 200 ng of genomic DNA. This amount corresponded to approximately 30,000 T cell genomes. The method was immunoSEQ multiplex PCR; TCRdb's version includes in-frame clones alone and lacks a portion of them. Among 2 million to 2.5 million clones listed, over 85% were seen once. This clonotype originated in a man aged 18 to 30 in good health. Some clones in this sample may be carry-over from other donors' samples. The source material was naive CD4+ T cells from PBMCs. Subset defined: CD45RA+ positively selected. The V call is TRBV14, the J call TRBJ1-4, with D possibly matching TRBD1 (6 bases). The CDR3 nucleotides read TGTGCCAGCAGCCCGACAGGCTTCGACGAAAAACTGTTTTTT. As protein: CASSPTGFDEKLFF.